This T cell receptor beta chain was identified during a study of post-analysis software for immune sequencing data. Points on this clonotype: Its antigen is undetermined.

The V gene lost 1 base and the J gene lost 0 bases, with 18 bases spanning the gap. This CDR3 has 18 amino acids. CDR1 is SQVTM, CDR2 ANQGSEA, per germline. TCR beta cDNA libraries included unique molecular identifiers. TCRdb used MiXCR to reprocess the PCR reads, holding one entry per CDR3 protein. The sample records hundreds of thousands of distinct CDR3 sequences, 25% to 30% being singletons. Study-wide results and caveats: Analysis by F measure revealed that same-batch samples clustered strongly together. Elevated frequency relative to controls characterized several TRBV segments in patients, TRBV5-6, TRBV5-1 and TRBV20-1 among them.

The rearrangement joins TRBV29-1 to TRBJ2-2, with D perhaps given as TRBD1 or TRBD2 (5 bases each). The sequence derives from a girl aged 10 to 17 with multiple sclerosis. Material for sequencing was blood. CDR3 bases: TGCAGCGTTGAAGTACCCGAAAGGGGACGCCCGAACACCGGGGAGCTGTTTTTT. Translating gives CSVEVPERGRPNTGELFF.